A single sample gave rise to the 15 T cell receptor beta chains below, sequenced in a study of cytomegalovirus exposure and HLA in healthy donors. The PCR ran on 60 Vbeta and 13 Jbeta primers. Clones were sequenced by immunoSEQ multiplex PCR, and TCRdb holds only the in-frame ones, with some missing. The data show under 150,000 clones, 75% to 90% seen once. Sequenced input: PBMCs. All receptors derive from a woman aged 40 to 50 in good health and CMV-seropositive.

This clone was picked up a small number of times. V is TRBV18 and J is TRBJ2-7; 11 nucleotides match TRBD1. V dropped 5 bases and J dropped 6; count of bases not matched to a gene: 6. Germline V gene data show CDR1 as KGHSH and CDR2 as LQKENI. The CDR3 length is 14 residues. The CDR3 DNA reads as TGTGCCAGCTCAAAAGAGGACAGGGGGCCCGAGCAGTACTTC. This sequence encodes CASSKEDRGPEQYF. The whole variable domain, remainder taken from reference TRBV18 and TRBJ2-7, is NAGVMQNPRHLVRRRGQEARLRCSPMKGHSHVYWYRQLPEEGLKFMVYLQKENIIDESGMPKERFSAEFPKEGPSILRIQQVVRGDSAAYFCASSKEDRGPEQYFGPGTRLTVT.

This clone has a handful of counts. The gene calls are TRBV11-3 and TRBJ2-1; 10 nucleotides line up with TRBD2. There are 15 residues in the CDR3. The germline V gene encodes CDR1 SGHNT and CDR2 YENEEA. V gave up 5 bases and J gave up 6 bases; unmatched junction bases: 7. The CDR3 DNA reads TGTGCCAGCAGCCTGTCAGCGGGAGGGCGCAATGAGCAGTTCTTC. Its protein product is CASSLSAGGRNEQFF.

The CDR3 nucleotides read TGTGCCAGCAGCTTAGCGGAGTTTACAGGAAACACCATATATTTT. Its protein is CASSLAEFTGNTIYF. The chain combines TRBV7-8 with TRBJ1-3, with unresolved D. Germline assignment: CDR1 SGHVS and CDR2 FQNEAQ. This CDR3 spans 15 amino acids. V was shortened by 0 bases and J by 4 bases, with 10 bases between the two germline ends.

This clone turned up a few times. The V gene is TRBV19, the J gene TRBJ2-2; 7 bases map to TRBD1. V was pared by 3 bases and J by 9 bases, with 7 bases of the junction left unmatched. CDR3 length equals 14 residues. The germline gives CDR1 LNHDA, CDR2 SQIVND (reference sequence). The CDR3 nucleotides are TGTGCCAGTAGTATTAGGGACAGTGCTCGGGAGCTGTTTTTT. Its protein product is CASSIRDSARELFF.

There are a few counts of this clone. The chain carries TRBV7-8 and TRBJ1-5; a possible D gene is TRBD1 (6 bases). Deletions cut 5 bases from V and 4 bases from J, with 18 bases between. The germline V gene has CDR1 SGHVS and CDR2 FQNEAQ. The CDR3 contains 16 residues. CDR3 in DNA: TGTGCCAGCAGCCTTATACAGGGTGAAGTAAATCAGCCCCAGCATTTT. This gives the protein CASSLIQGEVNQPQHF.

V gene TRBV9 combines with J gene TRBJ1-1; 8 bases match TRBD1. The CDR3 covers 14 residues. Trimming removed 4 bases from V and 1 base from J; junction bases left unmatched: 3. Germline V lookup: CDR1 SGDLS, CDR2 YYNGEE. The CDR3 DNA follows: TGTGCCAGCAGCTTCGGGACAGGGAACACTGAAGCTTTCTTT. Translating it yields CASSFGTGNTEAFF.

This chain connects TRBV5-1 to TRBJ2-3, with 10 bases aligning to TRBD1. Unmatched junction bases numbered 6, after V lost 4 bases and J lost 4 bases. The CDR3 has 15 amino acids. The germline CDR1 and CDR2 sequences are SGHRS and YFSETQ. CDR3 residues: CASSTTGGDPDTQYF. The CDR3 region has the DNA TGCGCCAGCAGCACGACAGGGGGCGACCCAGATACGCAGTATTTT.

The genes are TRBV19 and TRBJ1-3, with a tentative D call TRBD1 (5 bases). The CDR3 runs to 15 residues. The V end was cut by 5 bases, the J end by 3 bases, with 14 bases between. The V gene's germline CDR1 is LNHDA and CDR2 SQIVND (reference sequence). The DNA for the CDR3 is TGTGCCAGTAGTGTCGGACCAGGGTTTGGAAACACCATATATTTT. Its protein is CASSVGPGFGNTIYF. Using reference TRBV19 and TRBJ1-3 for the parts outside the CDR3, the full variable domain is DGGITQSPKYLFRKEGQNVTLSCEQNLNHDAMYWYRQDPGQGLRLIYYSQIVNDFQKGDIAEGYSVSREKKESFPLTVTSAQKNPTAFYLCASSVGPGFGNTIYFGEGSWLTVV.

Only one count was recorded for this clone. CDR3 in DNA: TGTGCCAGTAGTGTGACAGGGGGATTGAACACTGAAGCTTTCTTT. This translates into CASSVTGGLNTEAFF. This chain joins TRBV19 and TRBJ1-1; 9 nucleotides align to TRBD1. The CDR3 has 15 residues. CDR1 is LNHDA, CDR2 SQIVND, per germline (reference sequence). Trimming removed 5 bases from V and 0 bases from J; junction bases left unmatched: 4.

This clone was found once. The rearrangement uses TRBV19 and TRBJ1-6; 7 bases agree with TRBD1. The CDR3 loop spans 14 amino acids. The V gene's germline CDR1 is LNHDA and CDR2 SQIVND (reference sequence). J was trimmed by 7 bases and V by 3 bases; bases with no gene match: 3. CDR3 sequence reads: CASSIPGQNSPLHF. Here the CDR3 DNA reads TGTGCCAGTAGTATTCCGGGACAGAATTCACCCCTCCACTTT.

The rearrangement uses TRBV6-5 and TRBJ1-4, with D unclear. The CDR3 length is 15 residues. Trimming took off 2 bases at V and 0 bases at J, with 7 bases between the two ends. Germline loops: CDR1 MNHEY, CDR2 SVGAGI. CDR3 protein: CASSYRRATNEKLFF. The CDR3 DNA reads as TGTGCCAGCAGTTACCGACGGGCAACTAATGAAAAACTGTTTTTT.

The chain joins TRBV6-6 to TRBJ2-7; TRBD1 aligns across 7 bases. The J segment lost 3 bases and the V segment lost 2 bases, leaving 4 bases of the junction unmatched. Looked up from germline, CDR1 is MNHNY and CDR2 is SVGAGI (reference sequence). This CDR3 comprises 14 residues. For the CDR3, the DNA is TGTGCCAGCAGTTACCAGGGGGAAGACTACGAGCAGTACTTC. Translation: CASSYQGEDYEQYF.

DNA of the CDR3: TGTGCCAGCAGCCAAGTCCCGGGACACCGGACTAGCGGGAGAACCTACTCCTACGAGCAGTACTTC. It codes for CASSQVPGHRTSGRTYSYEQYF. The chain couples TRBV14 to TRBJ2-7, with 13 bases lining up with TRBD2. V shed 1 base and J 0 bases; nucleotides not matched to a gene: 18. CDR1 is SGHDN and CDR2 is FVKESK in the germline V gene. This CDR3 spans 22 amino acids.

This clone was counted a few times. The chain couples TRBV9 to TRBJ1-2, with TRBD1 matching 8 bases. Germline trimming cut 4 bases from V and 6 bases from J; bases unmatched to any gene: 5. The length of the CDR3 is 13 residues. Germline V lookup: CDR1 SGDLS, CDR2 YYNGEE. The CDR3 loop reads CASSPRTGNGYTF. In nucleotides, the CDR3 is TGTGCCAGCAGCCCCAGGACAGGGAATGGCTACACCTTC. The variable domain in full, completed from reference TRBV9 and TRBJ1-2, reads DSGVTQTPKHLITATGQRVTLRCSPRSGDLSVYWYQQSLDQGLQFLIQYYNGEERAKGNILERFSAQQFPDLHSELNLSSLELGDSALYFCASSPRTGNGYTFGSGTRLTVV.

This chain connects TRBV7-2 to TRBJ2-5, with 8 bases fitting TRBD2. Germline V gives CDR1 SGHTA, CDR2 FQGNSA. Trimming cost V 1 base and J 2 bases; bases outside gene matches: 9. The CDR3 is 17 residues long. CDR3 sequence: CASSLGSSGRIQETQYF. The CDR3 nucleotides read TGTGCCAGCAGCTTAGGCTCAAGCGGGAGAATACAAGAGACCCAGTACTTC. The whole variable domain, filled in from reference TRBV7-2 and TRBJ2-5, reads GAGVSQSPSNKVTEKGKDVELRCDPISGHTALYWYRQSLGQGLEFLIYFQGNSAPDKSGLPSDRFSAERTGGSVSTLTIQRTQQEDSAVYLCASSLGSSGRIQETQYFGPGTRLLVL.